Listed below are T cell receptor beta chains from one sample, sequenced in a study of CD8 T cells in Susac syndrome. Via MiXCR, TCRdb re-called the immunoSEQ multiplex PCR reads, giving one row per CDR3 protein. The data show approximately 110,000 distinct CDR3 sequences, with over 90% seen just once and roughly 0.3% held by the top ten. The specimen sequenced was CD8+ T cells from PBMCs. These TCRs come from a human donor with multiple sclerosis. Both conserved end residues are part of each CDR3. Fields, in order: clone size, V gene, D gene, J gene, CDR3 DNA, CDR3 protein. D genes are given only for firm matches. Expanded clones are given a class, and other clones once, few, many or no size at all.

clone size: NA; V gene: TRBV11-2; D gene: NA; J gene: TRBJ2-1; CDR3 DNA: TGTGCCAGCAGCCCACGGTGGGCGACCCCCTACAATGAGCAGTTCTTC; CDR3 protein: CASSPRWATPYNEQFF
clone size: NA; V gene: TRBV6-2/TRBV6-3; D gene: TRBD2; J gene: TRBJ2-4; CDR3 DNA: TGTGCCAGCAGTTACTCGCCTAGCGGTAAAAACATTCAGTACTTC; CDR3 protein: CASSYSPSGKNIQYF
clone size: once; V gene: TRBV5-1; D gene: TRBD1; J gene: TRBJ2-4; CDR3 DNA: TGCGCCAGCAGCACCAACCGGGACAGGGATAACATTCAGTACTTC; CDR3 protein: CASSTNRDRDNIQYF
clone size: NA; V gene: TRBV29-1; D gene: TRBD1; J gene: TRBJ2-1; CDR3 DNA: TGCAGCGTTGAGGGACAGGGCGACGATAATGAGCAGTTCTTC; CDR3 protein: CSVEGQGDDNEQFF
clone size: NA; V gene: TRBV27; D gene: TRBD1; J gene: TRBJ2-7; CDR3 DNA: TGTGCCAGCACAGGACAGGTCGACTCCTACGAGCAGTACTTC; CDR3 protein: CASTGQVDSYEQYF
clone size: NA; V gene: TRBV20-1; D gene: TRBD1; J gene: TRBJ2-3; CDR3 DNA: TGCAGTGCTAGGTACCGGGACAGGGCCACAGATACGCAGTATTTT; CDR3 protein: CSARYRDRATDTQYF
clone size: NA; V gene: TRBV23-1; D gene: NA; J gene: TRBJ1-1; CDR3 DNA: TGCGCCAGCAGTCAATCGTTTAGGGTAATGGGAGCTTTCTTT; CDR3 protein: CASSQSFRVMGAFF
clone size: NA; V gene: TRBV4-1; D gene: NA; J gene: TRBJ1-3; CDR3 DNA: TGCGCCAGCAGCCACCGGGACGGTCGAAACACCATATATTTT; CDR3 protein: CASSHRDGRNTIYF
clone size: NA; V gene: TRBV4-2; D gene: NA; J gene: TRBJ2-2; CDR3 DNA: NA; CDR3 protein: CASGAGGELYLCFF
clone size: NA; V gene: TRBV6-5; D gene: TRBD2; J gene: TRBJ2-1; CDR3 DNA: TGTGCCAGCACCGGGACTAGCGGGATATACAATGAGCAGTTCTTC; CDR3 protein: CASTGTSGIYNEQFF
clone size: NA; V gene: TRBV7-8; D gene: NA; J gene: TRBJ2-5; CDR3 DNA: TGTGCCAGCTCTCAGGGGGGACCCTCGGCTTCTGGGACCCAGTACTTC; CDR3 protein: CASSQGGPSASGTQYF
clone size: NA; V gene: TRBV5-6; D gene: NA; J gene: TRBJ1-1; CDR3 DNA: TGTGCCAGCAGCCCACGGGGGGCGGACACTGAAGCTTTCTTT; CDR3 protein: CASSPRGADTEAFF
clone size: NA; V gene: TRBV5-6; D gene: NA; J gene: TRBJ2-1; CDR3 DNA: TGTGCCAGCAGCTCCTATTCCAATGAGCAGTTCTTC; CDR3 protein: CASSSYSNEQFF
clone size: once; V gene: TRBV4-1; D gene: NA; J gene: TRBJ2-3; CDR3 DNA: TGCGCCAGCAGCCAACGACTCACAGATACGCAGTATTTT; CDR3 protein: CASSQRLTDTQYF
clone size: NA; V gene: TRBV6-1; D gene: NA; J gene: TRBJ1-1; CDR3 DNA: TGTGCCAGCAGTGACCCCACTGAAGCTTTCTTT; CDR3 protein: CASSDPTEAFF
clone size: NA; V gene: TRBV4-1; D gene: NA; J gene: TRBJ2-7; CDR3 DNA: TGCGCCAGCAGCCACCCCGGGACAAGGGGCTCCTACGAGCAGTACTTC; CDR3 protein: CASSHPGTRGSYEQYF
clone size: NA; V gene: TRBV20-1; D gene: TRBD1; J gene: TRBJ1-6; CDR3 DNA: TGCAGTGCGGACAGGGGGGGGAGTTCACCCCTCCACTTT; CDR3 protein: CSADRGGSSPLHF
clone size: NA; V gene: TRBV5-4; D gene: NA; J gene: TRBJ2-7; CDR3 DNA: TGTGCCAGCAGCTTGGGGGACGGTCCCAGCTACGAGCAGTACTTC; CDR3 protein: CASSLGDGPSYEQYF
clone size: NA; V gene: TRBV5-6; D gene: TRBD1; J gene: TRBJ2-7; CDR3 DNA: TGTGCCAGCAGCTTGGGCAGGGGGCGATCCTACGAGCAGTACTTC; CDR3 protein: CASSLGRGRSYEQYF
clone size: NA; V gene: TRBV29-1; D gene: TRBD1; J gene: TRBJ2-1; CDR3 DNA: TGCAGCGTTGAAAGGAAGGGGGCGAGTTACAATGAGCAGTTCTTC; CDR3 protein: CSVERKGASYNEQFF
clone size: NA; V gene: TRBV11-2; D gene: NA; J gene: TRBJ2-1; CDR3 DNA: TGTGCCAGCAGCATGGGGGTAGTTGAGCAGTTCTTC; CDR3 protein: CASSMGVVEQFF
clone size: NA; V gene: TRBV10-3; D gene: TRBD2; J gene: TRBJ2-3; CDR3 DNA: TGTGCCATCAGTGAGAGCGGGGGGCCTAGCACAGATACGCAGTATTTT; CDR3 protein: CAISESGGPSTDTQYF
clone size: NA; V gene: TRBV9; D gene: NA; J gene: TRBJ1-6; CDR3 DNA: TGTGCCAGCAGCGACGAAGGGGGGCTTAATTCACCCCTCCACTTT; CDR3 protein: CASSDEGGLNSPLHF
clone size: NA; V gene: TRBV7-9; D gene: NA; J gene: TRBJ1-1; CDR3 DNA: TGTGCCAGCAGCTTAGCTCCCCATAACGCCAACACTGAAGCTTTCTTT; CDR3 protein: CASSLAPHNANTEAFF
clone size: NA; V gene: TRBV4-2; D gene: NA; J gene: TRBJ2-5; CDR3 DNA: TGTGCCAGCAGCCAAGTGGGACTCCGGGAATCACAAGAGACCCAGTACTTC; CDR3 protein: CASSQVGLRESQETQYF
clone size: NA; V gene: TRBV7-9; D gene: NA; J gene: TRBJ2-7; CDR3 DNA: TGTGCCAGCAGCGAAGGGGGGGGACAAAACGAGCAGTACTTC; CDR3 protein: CASSEGGGQNEQYF